These 25 T cell receptor beta chains originate from one sample sequenced in a study of spatial heterogeneity in lung cancer. Using its own MiXCR run on the 5' RACE reads, TCRdb lists one record per CDR3 protein. The top ten clones hold about 9.4% of a sample with 30,000 to 40,000 distinct CDR3 sequences, 6% to 9.5% of them seen once. The time point is: blood at routine non-recurrence follow-up after resection. The sequences come from PBMCs, collected at follow-up. The receptors originated from a male donor with early-stage non-small cell lung cancer.

This clonotype has ten or more counts. The chain has TRBV6-6 and TRBJ1-5, with D unresolved. Trimming took 5 bases from V and 7 from J, leaving 15 bases between them. The CDR3 consists of 14 residues. Germline lookup yields CDR1 MNHNY and CDR2 SVGAGI (reference sequence). The CDR3 region is CASSPRGSGQPQHF. The CDR3 DNA is TGTGCCAGCAGTCCCCGAGGCTCAGGACAGCCCCAGCATTTT.

This clonotype was detected many times. The chain carries TRBV5-1 and TRBJ2-5, with 14 positions matching TRBD2. Germline V gene data show CDR1 as SGHRS and CDR2 as YFSETQ. The junction had 4 bases not matched to a gene; V was cut back by 4 bases and J by 2 bases. The CDR3 contains 16 residues. The CDR3 sequence: CASSPGLAGAQETQYF. The DNA of the CDR3 is TGCGCCAGCAGCCCGGGACTAGCGGGAGCACAAGAGACCCAGTACTTC.

This clonotype was counted between two and nine times. The V and J genes are TRBV27 and TRBJ2-7; TRBD1 aligns across 9 bases. The V segment lost 4 bases and the J segment 0 bases; nucleotides outside the gene matches: 1. This CDR3 has 14 amino acids. Germline-derived CDR1 and CDR2 are MNHEY and SMNVEV (reference sequence). CDR3 DNA: TGTGCCAGCAGTTGGGGACAGGGCTCCTACGAGCAGTACTTC. The encoded protein is CASSWGQGSYEQYF.

The sample holds many counts of this clonotype. The chain uses TRBV20-1 and TRBJ2-3; a weak D match, TRBD2 (7 bases). This CDR3 is built from 15 residues. The V end lost 4 bases, the J end lost 3 bases, and 17 bases lay between the germline ends. The germline V gene has CDR1 DFQATT and CDR2 SNEGSKA (reference sequence). CDR3 DNA: TGCAGTGCTATAGACGTGGGGGGGCGGACAGATACGCAGTATTTT. It specifies CSAIDVGGRTDTQYF.

Only one count was recorded for this clonotype. The genes are TRBV25-1 and TRBJ2-4, with a tentative D call TRBD1 (6 bases). V was shortened by 4 bases and J by 1 base, with 11 bases between the two germline ends. The CDR3 is 15 amino acids. Per germline, CDR1 MGHDK and CDR2 SYGVNS. The CDR3 is CASSGSGEAKNIQYF. The CDR3 nucleotides are TGTGCCAGCAGTGGATCAGGGGAGGCCAAAAACATTCAGTACTTC.

This clonotype was recorded at least ten times. The chain carries TRBV6-2 or TRBV6-3 and TRBJ2-2; D is ambiguous. V was cut by 5 bases and J by 3 bases, with 4 bases left in between. The CDR3 contains 12 residues. Germline V gene lookup returns CDR1 MNHEY and CDR2 SVGEGT. This CDR3 is CASSGDTGELFF. The CDR3 DNA reads as TGTGCCAGCAGTGGAGACACCGGGGAGCTGTTTTTT.

This clonotype was seen at least ten times. This chain joins TRBV11-2 and TRBJ2-2; D is uncertain. This CDR3 has 15 residues. The germline V gene encodes CDR1 SGHAT and CDR2 FQNNGV. V was trimmed by 0 bases and J by 4 bases, leaving 9 bases between them. The CDR3 sequence is CASSLEGASTGELFF. The CDR3 DNA sequence: TGTGCCAGCAGCTTAGAAGGAGCCTCCACCGGGGAGCTGTTTTTT.

This chain links TRBV27 with TRBJ2-3, with D perhaps TRBD2 (5 bases). Germline V gene data show CDR1 as MNHEY and CDR2 as SMNVEV (reference sequence). The length of the CDR3 is 15 residues. Trimming shortened V by 4 bases and J by 0 bases, and 11 bases separated the two germline ends. The CDR3 loop is CASSYAGFSTDTQYF. As DNA, the CDR3 is TGTGCCAGCAGTTATGCGGGCTTTAGCACAGATACGCAGTATTTT.

This clonotype was recorded many times. The chain carries TRBV30 and TRBJ1-2, with D hard to call. The CDR3 has 14 residues. CDR1 and CDR2 (germline): GTSNPN, SVGIG (reference sequence). The V gene lost 2 bases and the J gene lost 2 bases, with 12 bases spanning the gap. CDR3 DNA sequence: TGTGCCTGGAGTAAAATACCCGTCAACTATGGCTACACCTTC. This translates into CAWSKIPVNYGYTF.

This clonotype showed up many times. J is TRBJ2-5 and V is TRBV21-1. TRBV21-1 is a documented pseudogene. The CDR3 is 15 amino acids. As DNA, the CDR3 is TGTGCCAGCAGCAAAGGGAATGGTGGGGAAGAGACCCAGTACTTC. Protein sequence: CASSKGNGGEETQYF.

The CDR3: CASSHGDEQFF. CDR3 nucleotide sequence: TGTGCCAGCTCACACGGGGACGAGCAGTTCTTC. V is TRBV18 and J is TRBJ2-1, with D tentatively TRBD1 or TRBD2 (5 bases each). V shed 4 bases and J shed 10 bases, with 8 bases lying between them. CDR1 is KGHSH, CDR2 LQKENI, per germline. The CDR3 has 11 amino acids.

At least ten counts were recorded for this clonotype. The rearrangement joins TRBV11-2 to TRBJ2-3; D remains ambiguous. Germline V gene sequence: CDR1 SGHAT, CDR2 FQNNGV. This CDR3 is built from 12 residues. V was clipped by 5 bases and J by 2 bases, with 5 bases between them. CDR3 nucleotides: TGTGCCAGCAGCCACCACACAGATACGCAGTATTTT. Translating it yields CASSHHTDTQYF. The complete variable domain, with remaining parts taken from reference TRBV11-2 and TRBJ2-3, reads EAGVAQSPRYKIIEKRQSVAFWCNPISGHATLYWYQQILGQGPKLLIQFQNNGVVDDSQLPKDRFSAERLKGVDSTLKIQPAKLEDSAVYLCASSHHTDTQYFGPGTRLTVL.

This clonotype has ten or more counts. The chain recombines TRBV12-3 or TRBV12-4 with TRBJ1-2; D might be TRBD1 (6 bases). V dropped 9 bases and J dropped 4 bases, with 18 bases sitting between them. CDR3 size: 14 residues. CDR3 DNA: TGTGCCAGTCGCCCGGGGGGGCCAGGCTATGGCTACACCTTC. Encoded protein: CASRPGGPGYGYTF.

This clonotype showed up many times. CDR3 sequence reads: CASSQDPAGSAGNTIYF. CDR3 in DNA: TGCGCCAGCAGCCAAGATCCGGCAGGGTCTGCTGGAAACACCATATATTTT. The chain has TRBV4-1 and TRBJ1-3, with a weak D call TRBD1 (5 bases). Per germline, CDR1 MGHRA and CDR2 YSYEKL. This CDR3 is 17 amino acids long. V lost 0 bases and J 2 bases, leaving 14 bases between the germline ends.

This clonotype was seen ten or more times. The V and J genes are TRBV28 and TRBJ2-5; possibly TRBD2 for D (5 bases). The CDR3 sequence is 11 residues long. Trimming shortened V by 10 bases and J by 4 bases, and 10 bases separated the two germline ends. Germline V CDR1 and CDR2: MDHEN, SYDVKM. CDR3 residues: CAIEGGETQYF. As DNA, the CDR3 is TGTGCCATCGAGGGTGGAGAGACCCAGTACTTC.

This clonotype has at least ten counts. The V gene is TRBV7-9, the J gene TRBJ1-1, with D possibly TRBD1 on 6 matching bases. Germline V gives CDR1 SEHNR, CDR2 FQNEAQ (reference sequence). The CDR3 extends over 14 amino acids. Trimming left V 6 bases short and J 2 bases short, with 13 bases between. CDR3 DNA sequence: TGTGCCAGCAGGACCGGGACATTAAACACTGAAGCTTTCTTT. Translated, it gives CASRTGTLNTEAFF.

This clonotype was counted only a few times. This chain connects TRBV18 to TRBJ1-4; TRBD1 agrees at 7 bases. The CDR3 is 16 amino acids. Germline CDR1 KGHSH, CDR2 LQKENI. V trimming: 0 bases; J trimming: 12 bases; junction bases outside the gene matches: 13. In DNA, the CDR3 is TGTGCCAGCTCACCACCGATGGGGGGAGTCGGGACAGAACTGTTTTTT. Its translation is CASSPPMGGVGTELFF.

This clonotype was detected ten times or more. The chain couples TRBV5-6 to TRBJ1-2; the match to TRBD1 covers 7 bases. V gave up 0 bases and J gave up 3 bases; unmatched junction bases: 5. The CDR3 length is 15 residues. Germline CDR1 is SGHDT and CDR2 is YYEEEE. CDR3 protein: CASSLEGGADYGYTF. The CDR3 nucleotides are TGTGCCAGCAGCTTGGAAGGGGGCGCCGACTATGGCTACACCTTC.

This clonotype was found a few times. The CDR3 spells CSVGTGGLEQYF. CDR3 sequence (DNA): TGCAGCGTTGGGACAGGGGGCCTCGAGCAGTACTTC. The V call is TRBV29-1, the J call TRBJ2-7; TRBD1 agrees at 11 bases. V was clipped by 4 bases and J by 6 bases; unmatched bases: 2. The CDR3 loop spans 12 amino acids. The germline CDR1 and CDR2 sequences are SQVTM and ANQGSEA.

This clonotype has more than one count but fewer than ten. V is TRBV18 and J is TRBJ1-1, with unresolved D. The V gene's germline CDR1 is KGHSH and CDR2 LQKENI. The CDR3 is 15 residues long. V was pared by 0 bases and J by 1 base, with 9 bases between. The CDR3 region is CASSPPWIGNTEAFF. Written as DNA, the CDR3 is TGTGCCAGCTCACCACCGTGGATAGGGAACACTGAAGCTTTCTTT.

This clonotype showed up many times. This chain links TRBV20-1 with TRBJ2-7; no definite D call. This CDR3 comprises 14 residues. V was clipped by 0 bases and J by 6 bases, with 15 bases between them. Germline V gene sequence: CDR1 DFQATT, CDR2 SNEGSKA (reference sequence). DNA for the CDR3: TGCAGTGCTAGAGAGCCCAGCCGCTCGGGCGAGCAGTACTTC. It yields the protein CSAREPSRSGEQYF.

This clonotype was detected ten times or more. V gene TRBV5-1 combines with J gene TRBJ1-2, with 11 positions matching TRBD1. V shed 3 bases and J 8 bases; nucleotides not matched to a gene: 6. Germline CDR1 SGHRS, CDR2 YFSETQ. The CDR3 is 14 amino acids. The CDR3 spells CASSWRGQGDGYTF. The CDR3 DNA is TGCGCCAGCAGCTGGAGGGGACAGGGGGACGGCTACACCTTC.

This clonotype has a handful of counts. This sequence joins TRBV30 and TRBJ1-2, with D hard to call. Trimming pared 4 bases from V and 2 bases from J, leaving 14 bases between. In germline, CDR1 is GTSNPN, CDR2 SVGIG (reference sequence). The CDR3 is made up of 14 amino acids. In DNA, the CDR3 is TGTGCCTGGACCAATCGGTACAGCAACTATGGCTACACCTTC. This codes for CAWTNRYSNYGYTF.

Remarks on this clonotype: Germline and junction disagree at one end, which may indicate a read error. The chain recombines TRBV3-1 with TRBJ2-5; D is perhaps TRBD1 (5 bases). Per the germline V gene, CDR1 is LGHDT and CDR2 is YNNKEL (reference sequence). The CDR3 has 15 amino acids. CDR3 in DNA: TGTGCCAGCCGCCAAGGGGCGGCCAACCAAGAGACCCAGTACTTC. Its translation is CASRQGAANQETQYF.

The table lists this clonotype with many counts. This chain connects TRBV9 to TRBJ2-3, with TRBD1 identical over 9 bases. J gave up 4 bases and V 3 bases, and 6 bases lay outside the gene matches. The germline V gene has CDR1 SGDLS and CDR2 YYNGEE. The CDR3 is made up of 15 amino acids. DNA of the CDR3: TGTGCCAGCAGCGCCCGACAGGGGGATTCAGATACGCAGTATTTT. Protein: CASSARQGDSDTQYF. Combining the CDR3 with reference TRBV9 and TRBJ2-3 gives the whole variable domain DSGVTQTPKHLITATGQRVTLRCSPRSGDLSVYWYQQSLDQGLQFLIQYYNGEERAKGNILERFSAQQFPDLHSELNLSSLELGDSALYFCASSARQGDSDTQYFGPGTRLTVL.